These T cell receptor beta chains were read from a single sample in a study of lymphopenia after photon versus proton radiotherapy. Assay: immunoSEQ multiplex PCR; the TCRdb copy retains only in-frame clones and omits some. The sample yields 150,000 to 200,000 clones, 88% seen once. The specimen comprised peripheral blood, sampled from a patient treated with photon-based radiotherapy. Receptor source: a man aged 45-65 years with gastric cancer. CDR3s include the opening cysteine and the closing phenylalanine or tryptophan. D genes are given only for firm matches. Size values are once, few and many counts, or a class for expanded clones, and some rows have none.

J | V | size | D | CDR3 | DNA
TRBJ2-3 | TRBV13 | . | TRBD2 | CASSSTSGRWIDTQYF | TGTGCCAGCAGCTCGACTAGCGGGAGGTGGATAGATACGCAGTATTTT
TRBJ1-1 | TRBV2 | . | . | CASSESNTEAFF | TGTGCCAGCAGTGAGTCGAACACTGAAGCTTTCTTT
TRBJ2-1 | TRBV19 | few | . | CASSPRRSGPGPYNEQFF | TGTGCCAGTAGTCCCAGACGGAGCGGGCCGGGACCTTACAATGAGCAGTTCTTC
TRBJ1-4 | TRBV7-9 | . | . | CASSLAGVTNEKLFF | TGTGCCAGCAGCTTAGCTGGGGTAACTAATGAAAAACTGTTTTTT
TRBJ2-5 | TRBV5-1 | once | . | CASSIGYQETQYF | TGCGCCAGCAGCATCGGATACCAAGAGACCCAGTACTTC
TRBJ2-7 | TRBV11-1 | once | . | CASGGTPNDEQYF | TGTGCCAGCGGGGGGACGCCAAACGACGAGCAGTACTTC
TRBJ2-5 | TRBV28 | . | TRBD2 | CASSFSRLAVRETQYF | TGTGCCAGCAGTTTTTCTAGACTAGCGGTAAGAGAGACCCAGTACTTC
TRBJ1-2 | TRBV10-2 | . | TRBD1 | CASSEWGQGRGYTF | TGCGCCAGCAGTGAGTGGGGACAGGGGAGAGGCTACACCTTC
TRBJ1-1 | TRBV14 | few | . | CASSQVGNTEAFF | TGTGCCAGCAGCCAAGTGGGAAACACTGAAGCTTTCTTT
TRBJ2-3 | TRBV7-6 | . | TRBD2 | CASSLTAGPTPNTQYF | TGTGCCAGCAGCCTCACAGCGGGACCCACCCCGAATACGCAGTATTTT
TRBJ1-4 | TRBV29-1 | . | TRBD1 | CSVGGQTNEKLFF | TGCAGCGTTGGGGGACAGACTAATGAAAAACTGTTTTTT
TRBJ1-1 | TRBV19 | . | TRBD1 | CATWQGTGGTEAFF | TGTGCCACGTGGCAGGGGACAGGGGGAACTGAAGCTTTCTTT
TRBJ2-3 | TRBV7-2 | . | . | CASSLVGSTDTQYF | TGTGCCAGCAGCTTAGTGGGTAGCACAGATACGCAGTATTTT
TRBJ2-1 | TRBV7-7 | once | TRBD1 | CASSRGTGKNNEQFF | TGTGCCAGCAGTCGGGGGACAGGGAAGAACAATGAGCAGTTCTTC
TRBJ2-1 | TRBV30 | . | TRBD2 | CAWTREYRSEQFF | TGTGCCTGGACGCGGGAGTATAGGTCTGAGCAGTTCTTC
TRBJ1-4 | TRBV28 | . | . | CASRRGGADEKLFF | TGTGCCAGCAGGAGAGGGGGGGCCGATGAAAAACTGTTTTTT